The present T cell receptor beta chain was sequenced within a study of OX40 agonist ivuxolimab in advanced cancers. Some clones are missing from TCRdb's copy, which holds only in-frame ones; the method was immunoSEQ multiplex PCR. The sample includes approximately 90,000 clones, less than 95% seen only once; the top ten take 8.7%. After removal of 4 bases from V and 8 bases from J, the junction contained 9 bases not matched to a gene. Germline CDR1 ENHRY, CDR2 SYGVKD. The CDR3 extends over 14 amino acids. This clone was picked up a small number of times. This chain joins TRBV10-3 and TRBJ1-2; 8 positions match TRBD1. This clonotype originated in an adult with an advanced solid tumor such as melanoma, head and neck, liver or kidney cancer. The sample here was CD4+ or CD8+ T cells sorted from blood, taken in a trial of the OX40 agonist ivuxolimab. Written as DNA, the CDR3 is TGTGCCATCAGTGGGGACAGGCCTAGTGGAGGCTACACCTTC. It codes for CAISGDRPSGGYTF.